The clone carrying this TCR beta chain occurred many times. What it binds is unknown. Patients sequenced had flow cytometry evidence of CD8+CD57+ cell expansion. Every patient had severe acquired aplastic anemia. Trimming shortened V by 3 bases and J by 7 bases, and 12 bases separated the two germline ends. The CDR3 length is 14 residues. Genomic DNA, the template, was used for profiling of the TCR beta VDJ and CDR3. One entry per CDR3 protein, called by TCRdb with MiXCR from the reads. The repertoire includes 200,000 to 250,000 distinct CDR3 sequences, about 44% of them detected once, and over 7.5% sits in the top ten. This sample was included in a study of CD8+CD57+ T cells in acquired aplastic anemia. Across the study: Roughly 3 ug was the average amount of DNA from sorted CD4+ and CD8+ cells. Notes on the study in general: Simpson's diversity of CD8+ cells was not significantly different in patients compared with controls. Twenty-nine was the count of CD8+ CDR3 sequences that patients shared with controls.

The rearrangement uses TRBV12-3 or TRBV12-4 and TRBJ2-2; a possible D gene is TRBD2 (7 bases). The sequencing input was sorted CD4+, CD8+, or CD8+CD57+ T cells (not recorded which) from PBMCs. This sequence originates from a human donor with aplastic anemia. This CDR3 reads CASSLRGRSGELFF. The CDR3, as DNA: TGTGCCAGCAGTTTGCGGGGGCGGAGCGGGGAGCTGTTTTTT.